This T cell receptor beta chain was observed in a study of metastatic and nonmetastatic thyroid tumors. Study-level information: Peripheral blood and tumor or nodule samples from malignant and benign thyroid patients were compared. Study outcomes and limitations: Patients with malignant thyroid tumors reportedly had significantly higher TCR beta diversity than those with benign nodules, in blood and tumor.

This clone was counted ten times or more. What it binds is unknown. Thyroid surgery was preceded by no treatment in any patient. Authors' methods: Using the CDR3 differences seen across clinicopathological groups, the authors built a distant-metastasis classifier for papillary thyroid cancer, which was meant to discriminate distant-metastatic patients. TCRdb reanalyzed the PCR reads via MiXCR. V and J calls and clone size were set by TCRdb, not the authors. The top ten clones hold 4.9% of a sample with 20,000 to 30,000 clones, approximately 12% of them seen once. V gave up 7 bases and J gave up 0 bases, with 7 bases separating them. The CDR3 loop spans 13 amino acids.

The sequenced sample was blood. This chain uses TRBV12-3 or TRBV12-4 with TRBJ2-1, with D unclear. The receptor was derived from a female donor with papillary thyroid cancer or a benign thyroid nodule (not recorded which). Some clones in this sample may be carry-over from other donors' samples. The CDR3: CASTSNSYNEQFF. Written as DNA, the CDR3 is TGTGCCAGCACCTCTAACTCCTACAATGAGCAGTTCTTC.